Here is one TCR beta chain with its context. This entry comes from a study of blood T cell repertoires in COVID-19. V gave up 4 bases and J gave up 5 bases, with 18 bases separating them. Per germline, CDR1 MNHEY and CDR2 SMNVEV (reference sequence). CDR3 length: 15 residues. Method: immunoSEQ multiplex PCR; TCRdb's copy keeps in-frame clones and lacks some. There are 190,000 or so clones in the sample; about 83% occur only once, and 0.7% to 0.9% lies in the top ten. The clonotype comes from a woman aged 18 to 35 who had recovered from COVID-19. The J gene is TRBJ2-7, the V gene TRBV27; TRBD1 might be the D (5 bases). Sequenced sample: peripheral blood. CDR3 region: CASSSSGRWGDEQYF. The CDR3 DNA reads TGTGCCAGCAGTTCTTCAGGGCGTTGGGGCGACGAGCAGTACTTC.